A selection of T cell receptor beta chains follows, all from one sample in a study of patients and donors after allogeneic stem cell transplantation. TCRdb recomputed calls from the RT-PCR reads with MiXCR, one row per CDR3 protein. Of hundreds of thousands of distinct CDR3 sequences in the sample, roughly 17% were seen once. Source material: blood, either unsorted or a sorted T cell fraction (not recorded which). These receptors all stem from a human donor who was either an allogeneic HSCT recipient or a stem cell or donor lymphocyte infusion donor (not recorded which). It is not recorded whose cells these are; they may come from a transplant donor. Each CDR3 is given with its conserved first and last residue. Each record gives: J gene, D gene, clone size, V gene, CDR3 protein, CDR3 DNA. The D gene is left open where the match is weak. Clone size, where shown, is once, few, many, or a class for clones that have expanded.

j_gene: TRBJ2-7
d_gene: .
abundance: .
v_gene: TRBV5-1
CDR3aa: CASSPGQNYEQYF
CDR3nt: TGCGCCAGCAGCCCCGGACAGAACTACGAGCAGTACTTC

j_gene: TRBJ1-2
d_gene: TRBD1
abundance: few
v_gene: TRBV29-1
CDR3aa: CSVERDRGSGYTF
CDR3nt: TGCAGCGTTGAAAGGGACAGGGGCTCTGGCTACACCTTC

j_gene: TRBJ2-3
d_gene: .
abundance: .
v_gene: TRBV15
CDR3aa: CATSLRVTDTQYF
CDR3nt: TGTGCCACCAGCCTCAGGGTAACAGATACGCAGTATTTT

j_gene: TRBJ1-2
d_gene: .
abundance: few
v_gene: TRBV6-1
CDR3aa: CASSPQGNNYGYTF
CDR3nt: TGTGCCAGCAGTCCTCAGGGGAATAACTATGGCTACACCTTC

j_gene: TRBJ2-5
d_gene: .
abundance: few
v_gene: TRBV6-5
CDR3aa: CASSSEEETQYF
CDR3nt: TGTGCCAGCAGTTCGGAGGAAGAGACCCAGTACTTC

j_gene: TRBJ1-5
d_gene: .
abundance: few
v_gene: TRBV5-6
CDR3aa: CASSAWGKREQPQHF
CDR3nt: TGTGCCAGCAGCGCATGGGGAAAAAGGGAGCAGCCCCAGCATTTT

j_gene: TRBJ2-1
d_gene: TRBD2
abundance: .
v_gene: TRBV4-1
CDR3aa: CASRSIGGGQKSSYNEQFF
CDR3nt: TGCGCCAGCAGGTCGATCGGCGGGGGTCAAAAAAGCTCCTACAATGAGCAGTTCTTC

j_gene: TRBJ2-7
d_gene: .
abundance: .
v_gene: TRBV9
CDR3aa: CASSVEGTPRIGEQYF
CDR3nt: TGTGCCAGCAGCGTAGAGGGGACACCCCGAATCGGCGAGCAGTACTTC

j_gene: TRBJ2-7
d_gene: TRBD2
abundance: few
v_gene: TRBV3-1
CDR3aa: CASSRNTPGLANEQYF
CDR3nt: TGTGCCAGCAGCCGCAATACTCCGGGACTAGCAAACGAGCAGTACTTC

j_gene: TRBJ1-2
d_gene: TRBD1
abundance: few
v_gene: TRBV11-2
CDR3aa: CASSGQGSYGYTF
CDR3nt: TGTGCCAGCAGCGGACAGGGATCTTATGGCTACACCTTC

j_gene: TRBJ1-1
d_gene: .
abundance: few
v_gene: TRBV7-9
CDR3aa: CASSARDRWTEAFF
CDR3nt: TGTGCCAGCAGCGCCCGGGATAGATGGACTGAAGCTTTCTTT

j_gene: TRBJ2-2
d_gene: .
abundance: .
v_gene: TRBV4-1
CDR3aa: CASSQAGQNTGELFF
CDR3nt: TGCGCCAGCAGCCAAGCTGGACAAAACACCGGGGAGCTGTTTTTT

j_gene: TRBJ1-2
d_gene: TRBD1
abundance: many
v_gene: TRBV24-1
CDR3aa: CATSDSDRVHGYTF
CDR3nt: TGTGCCACCAGTGATTCTGACAGGGTCCATGGCTACACCTTC

j_gene: TRBJ2-1
d_gene: TRBD1
abundance: .
v_gene: TRBV29-1
CDR3aa: CSTRTGYNEQFF
CDR3nt: TGCAGCACCCGGACAGGGTACAATGAGCAGTTCTTC

j_gene: TRBJ1-1
d_gene: .
abundance: .
v_gene: TRBV7-3
CDR3aa: CASSPDRVLPAFF
CDR3nt: TGTGCCAGCAGCCCCGACCGAGTCCTCCCAGCTTTCTTT

j_gene: TRBJ2-2
d_gene: TRBD2
abundance: few
v_gene: TRBV24-1
CDR3aa: CATSDLGAGNTGELFF
CDR3nt: TGTGCCACCAGTGATTTAGGAGCGGGAAACACCGGGGAGCTGTTTTTT

j_gene: TRBJ2-7
d_gene: TRBD1
abundance: .
v_gene: TRBV20-1
CDR3aa: CSATGQGYYGQYF
CDR3nt: TGCAGTGCAACGGGACAGGGTTATTACGGGCAGTACTTC

j_gene: TRBJ1-2
d_gene: .
abundance: .
v_gene: TRBV7-3
CDR3aa: CASSHWDGYGYTF
CDR3nt: TGTGCCAGCAGCCACTGGGACGGCTATGGCTACACCTTC

j_gene: TRBJ2-1
d_gene: TRBD2
abundance: few
v_gene: TRBV5-5
CDR3aa: CASSLAASGSNEQFF
CDR3nt: TGTGCCAGCAGCTTGGCGGCTAGCGGGAGCAATGAGCAGTTCTTC

j_gene: TRBJ2-1
d_gene: TRBD2
abundance: .
v_gene: TRBV2
CDR3aa: CASSPASGGAYNEQFF
CDR3nt: TGTGCCAGCAGTCCAGCTAGCGGGGGGGCTTACAATGAGCAGTTCTTC

j_gene: TRBJ2-2
d_gene: .
abundance: .
v_gene: TRBV24-1
CDR3aa: CATSVRGVTGELFF
CDR3nt: TGTGCCACCAGTGTTCGTGGGGTCACCGGGGAGCTGTTTTTT

j_gene: TRBJ1-2
d_gene: TRBD1
abundance: few
v_gene: TRBV6-2/TRBV6-3
CDR3aa: CASSFYRGGYTF
CDR3nt: TGTGCCAGCAGTTTCTACAGGGGTGGCTACACCTTC

j_gene: TRBJ1-4
d_gene: .
abundance: few
v_gene: TRBV3-1
CDR3aa: CASSQVGKLFF
CDR3nt: TGTGCCAGCAGCCAAGTGGGGAAACTGTTTTTT

j_gene: TRBJ1-2
d_gene: TRBD1
abundance: few
v_gene: TRBV9
CDR3aa: CASSIGQGPGYGYTF
CDR3nt: TGTGCCAGCAGCATCGGACAGGGTCCTGGCTATGGCTACACCTTC

j_gene: TRBJ2-7
d_gene: .
abundance: .
v_gene: TRBV20-1
CDR3aa: CSARAQRIPQGIAEQYF
CDR3nt: TGCAGTGCTAGAGCCCAACGGATCCCACAGGGTATAGCCGAGCAGTACTTC

j_gene: TRBJ2-2
d_gene: .
abundance: .
v_gene: TRBV11-2
CDR3aa: CASSLSPTGYTGELFF
CDR3nt: TGTGCCAGCAGCTTAAGTCCGACAGGATACACCGGGGAGCTGTTTTTT

j_gene: TRBJ2-7
d_gene: .
abundance: few
v_gene: TRBV12-3/TRBV12-4
CDR3aa: CASSLYSRDDHYEQYF
CDR3nt: TGTGCCAGCAGTCTCTATAGCCGGGACGACCACTACGAGCAGTACTTC

j_gene: TRBJ1-5
d_gene: .
abundance: .
v_gene: TRBV12-3/TRBV12-4
CDR3aa: CASSWGGTNQPQHF
CDR3nt: TGTGCCAGCAGTTGGGGGGGCACTAATCAGCCCCAGCATTTT

j_gene: TRBJ2-1
d_gene: .
abundance: many
v_gene: TRBV12-3/TRBV12-4
CDR3aa: CASRSGVLADVSSYNEQFF
CDR3nt: TGTGCCAGCAGATCAGGGGTCCTAGCGGACGTCAGCTCCTACAATGAGCAGTTCTTC

j_gene: TRBJ2-5
d_gene: .
abundance: few
v_gene: TRBV20-1
CDR3aa: CSTRGPKTTKETQYF
CDR3nt: TGCAGTACCCGCGGGCCGAAGACTACCAAAGAGACCCAGTACTTC

j_gene: TRBJ2-5
d_gene: .
abundance: few
v_gene: TRBV27
CDR3aa: CASSFTGGPQETQYF
CDR3nt: TGTGCCAGCAGTTTTACCGGGGGGCCTCAAGAGACCCAGTACTTC

j_gene: TRBJ2-3
d_gene: .
abundance: .
v_gene: TRBV7-9
CDR3aa: CAGGDSGTDTQYF
CDR3nt: TGTGCCGGGGGGGACAGTGGCACAGATACGCAGTATTTT

j_gene: TRBJ1-2
d_gene: TRBD1
abundance: .
v_gene: TRBV20-1
CDR3aa: CSPTGQGNYGYTF
CDR3nt: TGCAGTCCTACCGGACAGGGGAACTATGGCTACACCTTC

j_gene: TRBJ1-5
d_gene: .
abundance: few
v_gene: TRBV20-1
CDR3aa: CSARVPGDGNQPQHF
CDR3nt: TGCAGTGCTAGAGTTCCCGGGGACGGGAATCAGCCCCAGCATTTT

j_gene: TRBJ1-1
d_gene: .
abundance: many
v_gene: TRBV27
CDR3aa: CASSPRYAMNTEAFF
CDR3nt: TGTGCCAGCAGTCCCCGATATGCCATGAACACTGAAGCTTTCTTT

j_gene: TRBJ1-2
d_gene: .
abundance: .
v_gene: TRBV7-2
CDR3aa: CASSLRGQGRGYTF
CDR3nt: TGTGCCAGCAGCTTACGAGGGCAGGGACGAGGCTACACCTTC

j_gene: TRBJ2-3
d_gene: .
abundance: many
v_gene: TRBV5-1
CDR3aa: CASSLNPPGDTQYF
CDR3nt: TGCGCCAGCAGCTTAAACCCGCCTGGAGATACGCAGTATTTT

j_gene: TRBJ2-7
d_gene: .
abundance: few
v_gene: TRBV30
CDR3aa: CAWSVQAYEQYF
CDR3nt: TGTGCCTGGAGTGTACAGGCCTACGAGCAGTACTTC

j_gene: TRBJ2-2
d_gene: TRBD2
abundance: .
v_gene: TRBV9
CDR3aa: CASSVAQAGGGTGELFF
CDR3nt: TGTGCCAGCAGCGTAGCTCAAGCGGGAGGGGGCACCGGGGAGCTGTTTTTT